The 28 T cell receptor beta chains below come from one sample, sequenced in a study of blood T cell repertoires in COVID-19. The assay was immunoSEQ multiplex PCR, and TCRdb's table has in-frame clones only and misses some. The sample yields around 210,000 clones, approximately 90% seen once. The sequenced sample consisted of peripheral blood. These receptor sequences come from a man between 50 and 59 years old with COVID-19, enrolled during active disease.

V is TRBV16 and J is TRBJ2-7; 7 bases match TRBD1. CDR1 is KGHSY and CDR2 is FQNENV in the germline V gene. V dropped 3 bases and J dropped 9; count of bases not matched to a gene: 8. The CDR3 extends over 13 amino acids. CDR3: CASSHRGKKLQYF. CDR3 in DNA: TGTGCCAGCAGCCACAGGGGGAAGAAGCTGCAGTACTTC.

The CDR3 spells CASSTERTTEQFF. The DNA of the CDR3 is TGTGCCAGCAGCACCGAGAGAACGACAGAGCAGTTCTTC. The chain joins TRBV21-1 to TRBJ2-1; TRBD1, the D gene given by the table, was not confirmed from the DNA. TRBV21-1 is an annotated pseudogene. The CDR3 has 13 residues.

The CDR3 DNA sequence: TGTGCCAGCAGTCTGAAGGCAGGGGCGAAAGAGCAGTACTTC. Amino acids: CASSLKAGAKEQYF. The rearrangement links TRBV27 to TRBJ2-7, with D maybe TRBD1 (6 bases). The CDR3 spans 14 residues. Trimming shortened V by 5 bases and J by 7 bases, and 18 bases separated the two germline ends. CDR1 and CDR2 from the germline V gene are MNHEY and SMNVEV (reference sequence).

This chain uses TRBV7-2 with TRBJ2-5, with D uncertain. CDR1 is SGHTA and CDR2 is FQGNSA in the germline V gene. Trimming stripped 1 base from V and 1 base from J, with 10 bases between. The CDR3 contains 15 residues. The DNA of the CDR3 is TGTGCCAGCAGCTTAGTGGGCCGTGTCCAAGAGACCCAGTACTTC. This encodes CASSLVGRVQETQYF.

The V gene is TRBV9, the J gene TRBJ2-2, with TRBD1 as a possible D gene (6 bases). This CDR3 is built from 15 residues. Germline values: CDR1 SGDLS, CDR2 YYNGEE. Trimming took 0 bases from V and 1 from J, leaving 7 bases between them. The CDR3 here is CASSVGGQNTGELFF. CDR3 nucleotide sequence: TGTGCCAGCAGCGTAGGGGGACAGAACACCGGGGAGCTGTTTTTT. Using reference TRBV9 and TRBJ2-2 for the parts outside the CDR3, the full variable domain is DSGVTQTPKHLITATGQRVTLRCSPRSGDLSVYWYQQSLDQGLQFLIQYYNGEERAKGNILERFSAQQFPDLHSELNLSSLELGDSALYFCASSVGGQNTGELFFGEGSRLTVL.

A few counts support this clone. V gene TRBV30 combines with J gene TRBJ2-3; 8 bases are a match to TRBD2. The CDR3 covers 12 residues. Germline V gene lookup returns CDR1 GTSNPN and CDR2 SVGIG (reference sequence). Unmatched junction bases numbered 2, after V lost 8 bases and J lost 1 base. This CDR3 is CALAGGTDTQYF. The CDR3 nucleotides are TGTGCCCTAGCGGGCGGCACAGATACGCAGTATTTT. The full variable domain, with the rest looked up from reference TRBV30 and TRBJ2-3, is SQTIHQWPATLVQPVGSPLSLECTVEGTSNPNLYWYRQAAGRGLQLLFYSVGIGQISSEVPQNLSASRPQDRQFILSSKKLLLSDSGFYLCALAGGTDTQYFGPGTRLTVL.

CDR3 DNA sequence: TGCGCCAGCAGCCTCCCCAGACGGGACAGAACCTACGAGCAGTACTTC. Translating it yields CASSLPRRDRTYEQYF. This chain joins TRBV4-1 and TRBJ2-7; the match to TRBD1 covers 7 bases. There are 16 residues in the CDR3. The junction had 11 bases not matched to a gene; V was cut back by 4 bases and J by 2 bases. Germline CDR1 reads MGHRA; CDR2 reads YSYEKL.

The V call is TRBV18, the J call TRBJ2-1, with 11 nucleotides matching TRBD2. In germline, CDR1 is KGHSH, CDR2 LQKENI. The CDR3 covers 16 residues. V was pared by 1 base and J by 2 bases, with 1 base of the junction left unmatched. CDR3 loop: CASSPLSGGAYNEQFF. The CDR3 DNA sequence: TGTGCCAGCTCACCACTTAGCGGGGGGGCCTACAATGAGCAGTTCTTC.

This clone was picked up one time. This may be a read error, as it is one base from a much larger clone. This specimen includes other DNA sequences encoding the same CDR3. The V and J genes are TRBV6-5 and TRBJ1-1; D call uncertain. The germline V gene encodes CDR1 MNHEY and CDR2 SVGAGI. The CDR3 extends over 12 amino acids. V was clipped by 6 bases and J by 1 base, with 6 bases between them. The CDR3, as DNA: TGTGCCAGCAGCCGGGGGAACACTGAAGCTTTCTTT. Translation gives CASSRGNTEAFF.

The chain combines TRBV18 with TRBJ2-7; weak D call: TRBD2 (6 bases). Germline V CDR1 and CDR2: KGHSH, LQKENI. This CDR3 contains 16 residues. The V gene lost 0 bases and the J gene lost 0 bases, with 12 bases spanning the gap. CDR3 region: CASSPPGGTNSYEQYF. The CDR3 DNA reads as TGTGCCAGCTCACCACCTGGCGGGACGAACTCCTACGAGCAGTACTTC.

This chain uses TRBV7-7 with TRBJ2-2; weak D call: TRBD1 (6 bases). Germline loops: CDR1 SSHAT, CDR2 FNYEAQ (reference sequence). Trimming pared 6 bases from V and 2 bases from J, leaving 10 bases between. This CDR3 contains 14 residues. CDR3 residues: CASRDSTNTGELFF. The DNA of the CDR3 is TGTGCCAGCAGGGACAGTACTAACACCGGGGAGCTGTTTTTT.

The V gene is TRBV18, the J gene TRBJ2-1; a possible D gene is TRBD2 (6 bases). The CDR3 length is 13 residues. V shed 2 bases and J shed 6 bases, with 8 bases lying between them. CDR1 is KGHSH, CDR2 LQKENI, per germline. CDR3 sequence (DNA): TGTGCCAGCTCACCAGGCGGGGCCAATGAGCAGTTCTTC. Translated: CASSPGGANEQFF.

V and J are TRBV19 and TRBJ2-3; TRBD1 is a possible D gene (6 bases). Germline CDR1 LNHDA, CDR2 SQIVND (reference sequence). The ends were cut back, 2 bases at V and 4 bases at J, with 10 bases in the middle. The CDR3 is 14 residues long. CDR3 sequence (DNA): TGTGCCAGTAGTATAAGGCAGGGGTCAGATACGCAGTATTTT. It codes for CASSIRQGSDTQYF.

The chain couples TRBV10-3 to TRBJ1-2; tentatively, D is TRBD1 (6 bases). Deletions cut 4 bases from V and 8 bases from J, with 17 bases between. This CDR3 spans 14 amino acids. The germline gives CDR1 ENHRY, CDR2 SYGVKD. CDR3 nucleotide sequence: TGTGCCATCAGTGGAATTCAGGGGCAGGGCGGCTACACCTTC. As protein: CAISGIQGQGGYTF.

The chain joins TRBV7-3 to TRBJ2-2, with 7 bases matching TRBD2. Germline V lookup: CDR1 SGHTA, CDR2 FQGTGA. J was trimmed by 5 bases and V by 5 bases; bases with no gene match: 8. The CDR3 has 15 residues. Written as DNA, the CDR3 is TGTGCCAGCAGCCTTTGGGCGGGGGAGACCGGGGAGCTGTTTTTT. This gives the protein CASSLWAGETGELFF.

The chain uses TRBV5-4 and TRBJ2-7; the match to TRBD1 covers 7 bases. CDR3 size: 13 residues. The V gene's germline CDR1 is SGHNT and CDR2 YYREEE (reference sequence). V lost 4 bases, J lost 2 bases, and 3 bases stayed unmatched. The CDR3 sequence is CASSRTGPYEQYF. The CDR3 nucleotides are TGTGCCAGCAGCAGGACAGGTCCCTACGAGCAGTACTTC. The full variable domain, with the rest looked up from reference TRBV5-4 and TRBJ2-7, is ETGVTQSPTHLIKTRGQQVTLRCSSQSGHNTVSWYQQALGQGPQFIFQYYREEENGRGNFPPRFSGLQFPNYSSELNVNALELDDSALYLCASSRTGPYEQYFGPGTRLTVT.

V is TRBV9 and J is TRBJ2-7, with D possibly matching TRBD1 (6 bases). V was cut by 4 bases and J by 2 bases, with 10 bases left in between. The CDR3 extends over 13 amino acids. Germline CDR1 is SGDLS and CDR2 is YYNGEE. The DNA for the CDR3 is TGTGCCAGCAGCAGGGGACAAACCTACGAGCAGTACTTC. It specifies CASSRGQTYEQYF.

This clone has a single count. The chain links TRBV27 to TRBJ1-5; 8 nucleotides agree with TRBD1. Germline V gene sequence: CDR1 MNHEY, CDR2 SMNVEV (reference sequence). After removal of 6 bases from V and 7 bases from J, the junction contained 8 bases not matched to a gene. The CDR3 totals 14 residues. CDR3 sequence reads: CASRGQGGNQPQHF. The CDR3 DNA sequence: TGTGCCAGCAGAGGACAGGGAGGAAACCAGCCCCAGCATTTT.

V gene TRBV2 combines with J gene TRBJ2-4; maybe TRBD2 (5 bases). CDR1 is SNHLY and CDR2 is FYNNEI in the germline V gene. The CDR3 is 18 amino acids. Trimming took 3 bases from V and 0 from J, leaving 18 bases between them. CDR3 in amino acids: CASSDFWGSVLAKNIQYF. CDR3 sequence (DNA): TGTGCCAGCAGTGATTTTTGGGGTAGCGTACTAGCCAAAAACATTCAGTACTTC.

The chain joins TRBV5-1 to TRBJ1-1, with D unresolved. CDR1 is SGHRS, CDR2 YFSETQ, per germline. The CDR3 is 13 amino acids. V was pared by 0 bases and J by 7 bases, with 10 bases between. The CDR3 protein is CASSLVQSSEAFF. In DNA, the CDR3 is TGCGCCAGCAGCTTGGTGCAATCTAGTGAAGCTTTCTTT.

This clone was seen more than once but under ten times. This rearrangement joins TRBV11-2 to TRBJ1-2; no clear D gene. Germline assignment: CDR1 SGHAT and CDR2 FQNNGV. The V gene lost 1 base and the J gene lost 4 bases, with 13 bases spanning the gap. The CDR3 sequence is 15 residues long. CDR3 DNA sequence: TGTGCCAGCAGCTTAGGTTCCGGGATCTCCTATGGCTACACCTTC. Translation gives CASSLGSGISYGYTF.

The V gene is TRBV12-5, the J gene TRBJ2-5; 10 bases agree with TRBD2. Germline CDR1 and CDR2: LGHNT and FRNRAP. This CDR3 has 14 residues. Trimming removed 7 bases from V and 2 bases from J; junction bases left unmatched: 4. Here the CDR3 reads CASAPLAGQETQYF. The CDR3 nucleotides read TGTGCTAGTGCCCCACTAGCGGGGCAAGAGACCCAGTACTTC.

V usage is TRBV28 and J usage is TRBJ1-2, with unresolved D. The CDR3 extends over 14 amino acids. The V and J ends lost 3 bases and 0 bases respectively, with 8 bases between them. Germline-derived CDR1 and CDR2 are MDHEN and SYDVKM. CDR3: CASSFHRANYGYTF. The CDR3 bases are TGTGCCAGCAGTTTTCACAGAGCTAACTATGGCTACACCTTC.

The gene calls are TRBV28 and TRBJ2-7; 8 positions match TRBD1. Germline values: CDR1 MDHEN, CDR2 SYDVKM. Trimming took 7 bases from V and 3 from J; bases not matched to a gene: 5. The CDR3 is 13 residues long. The CDR3 reads CASNGQGDYEQYF. CDR3 DNA: TGTGCCAGCAATGGACAGGGAGACTACGAGCAGTACTTC.

A remark on this clone: The same CDR3 is also encoded by other DNA sequences in this sample. The V and J genes are TRBV28 and TRBJ2-1; 8 bases agree with TRBD2. The CDR3 extends over 14 amino acids. V dropped 8 bases and J dropped 2; count of bases not matched to a gene: 5. CDR1 and CDR2 from the germline V gene are MDHEN and SYDVKM. Here the CDR3 reads CASGRGGPYNEQFF. CDR3 sequence (DNA): TGTGCCAGCGGTCGGGGGGGCCCCTACAATGAGCAGTTCTTC.

The gene calls are TRBV7-2 and TRBJ1-4; D remains unclear. Germline CDR1 reads SGHTA; CDR2 reads FQGNSA. The V end was cut by 7 bases, the J end by 5 bases, with 11 bases between. The CDR3 spans 13 residues. The CDR3: CASNNPQNEKLFF. CDR3 nucleotide sequence: TGTGCCAGCAACAATCCCCAAAATGAAAAACTGTTTTTT.

The rearrangement joins TRBV6-4 to TRBJ1-1, with D unclear. V shed 3 bases and J shed 6 bases, with 14 bases lying between them. The CDR3 is made up of 14 amino acids. Germline V gene sequence: CDR1 MRHNA, CDR2 SNTAGT. The CDR3 loop is CASSETVTSSEAFF. The CDR3 nucleotides read TGTGCCAGCAGTGAAACGGTAACTAGTTCTGAAGCTTTCTTT.

The J gene is TRBJ2-5, the V gene TRBV12-3 or TRBV12-4; no firm D call. This CDR3 is 12 amino acids long. Trimming pared 3 bases from V and 1 base from J, leaving 3 bases between. The CDR3 here is CASSFSQETQYF. DNA for the CDR3: TGTGCCAGCAGTTTCAGCCAAGAGACCCAGTACTTC.